Listed below are T cell receptor beta chains from one sample, sequenced in a study of cytotoxic CD8 clonotypes in ibrutinib-treated CLL. TCRdb keeps only in-frame clones here, not all; method: immunoSEQ multiplex PCR. Among about 140,000 clones listed, 75% to 85% were seen once. The specimen was PBMCs, collected after 36 months of ibrutinib treatment. These receptors all come from a human donor with chronic lymphocytic leukemia. Both conserved end residues are part of each CDR3. A D gene is named only where the DNA matches it firmly. Only some rows state a clone size, as once, few, many or a class for expanded clones.

abundance	v_gene	j_gene	d_gene	CDR3aa	CDR3nt
-	TRBV6-5	TRBJ2-7	-	CASSWDNAYEQYF	TGTGCCAGCAGCTGGGACAATGCCTACGAGCAGTACTTC
-	TRBV19	TRBJ1-1	TRBD1	CASSRGAGGYTEAFF	TGTGCCAGTAGTCGGGGGGCAGGGGGATACACTGAAGCTTTCTTT
few	TRBV2	TRBJ1-5	-	CASKGGGQPQHF	TGTGCCAGCAAGGGGGGAGGGCAGCCCCAGCATTTT
-	TRBV6-5	TRBJ1-1	TRBD1	CASSYSGQGRTEAFF	TGTGCCAGCAGTTACTCTGGACAGGGGCGGACTGAAGCTTTCTTT
-	TRBV30	TRBJ2-1	TRBD1	CAWRILDRVDNEQFF	TGTGCCTGGAGAATTTTGGACAGGGTGGACAATGAGCAGTTCTTC
-	TRBV6-5	TRBJ1-2	-	CASSYDTYGYTF	TGTGCCAGCAGTTACGACACCTATGGCTACACCTTC
-	TRBV5-1	TRBJ2-7	TRBD2	CASSLGTSGSMGYEQYF	TGCGCCAGCAGCCTCGGGACTAGCGGGAGCATGGGCTACGAGCAGTACTTC
-	TRBV30	TRBJ2-7	-	CAWEPGIVGYEQYF	TGTGCCTGGGAGCCAGGGATTGTGGGGTACGAGCAGTACTTC
-	TRBV6-5	TRBJ1-6	TRBD1	CASSKGTGASPLHF	TGTGCCAGCAGCAAGGGGACAGGGGCTTCACCCCTCCACTTT
-	TRBV2	TRBJ1-2	-	CASSAETNYGYTF	TGTGCCAGCAGTGCCGAAACGAACTATGGCTACACCTTC
-	TRBV4-1	TRBJ2-2	TRBD1	CASNFGQGTTGELFF	TGCGCCAGCAACTTTGGACAGGGGACCACCGGGGAGCTGTTTTTT
-	TRBV5-1	TRBJ2-6	-	CASSLGMNPSGANVLTF	TGCGCCAGCAGCTTGGGGATGAATCCCTCTGGGGCCAACGTCCTGACTTTC
once	TRBV9	TRBJ2-2	-	CASSVFPDTYTGELFF	TGTGCCAGCAGCGTATTTCCGGACACTTACACCGGGGAGCTGTTTTTT
-	TRBV29-1	TRBJ1-1	-	CSARQQNTEAFF	TGCAGCGCTCGACAGCAGAACACTGAAGCTTTCTTT
-	TRBV18	TRBJ2-7	TRBD1	CASSRDRASYEQYF	TGTGCCAGCTCACGGGACAGGGCTTCCTACGAGCAGTACTTC
-	TRBV9	TRBJ2-7	TRBD1	CASSVAGTASYEQYF	TGTGCCAGCAGCGTAGCTGGGACAGCCTCCTACGAGCAGTACTTC
-	TRBV5-4	TRBJ2-7	TRBD2	CASSLGLAGANYEQYF	TGTGCCAGCAGCTTGGGACTAGCGGGAGCCAATTACGAGCAGTACTTC
-	TRBV4-2	TRBJ2-3	TRBD2	CASSQESSGGGDTQYF	TGTGCCAGCAGCCAAGAGAGTAGCGGGGGGGGAGATACGCAGTATTTT
-	TRBV5-4	TRBJ1-1	TRBD1	CASSWDSNTEAFF	TGTGCCAGCAGCTGGGACAGCAACACTGAAGCTTTCTTT
-	TRBV5-1	TRBJ1-2	-	CASSLARPGIGYTF	TGCGCCAGCAGCTTGGCGAGACCCGGGATTGGCTACACCTTC
once	TRBV5-4	TRBJ1-6	-	CASSSAPNDNSPLHF	TGTGCCAGCAGCTCCGCCCCGAACGATAATTCACCCCTCCACTTT
-	TRBV5-6	TRBJ2-7	-	CASSVGQRGTYEQYF	TGTGCCAGCAGCGTAGGACAGCGCGGGACCTACGAGCAGTACTTC